The table lists the clone carrying this TCR beta chain with a count of one. Its target is unknown. The data stem from a study of Ad26.COV2.S vaccination and SARS-CoV-2 variants. This CDR3 contains 15 residues. Germline V gene data show CDR1 as MNHEY and CDR2 as SMNVEV (reference sequence). Trimming left V 5 bases short and J 2 bases short, with 13 bases between. Treatment defined: some 20 received Ad26.COV2.S at low or high dose, single or two shots; 5 received placebo; per-sample allocation not given. All samples were drawn on day 63, counting from the first vaccine or placebo injection. Measured with immunoSEQ multiplex PCR; TCRdb has only the in-frame clones, and not every one. The sample holds hundreds of thousands of clones, around 89% seen once. Whole-study findings and limits: The TCR-based breadth and depth measures might underestimate overall T cell responses. Vaccinees reportedly had broad spike-specific CD8+ and CD4+ T cell responses.

The chain links TRBV27 to TRBJ1-3; TRBD1 is a possible D gene (5 bases). The source was peripheral blood, collected in a trial of Ad26.COV2.S vaccine versus placebo. This sequence originates from a person aged 18-60 years who received the Ad26.COV2.S COVID-19 vaccine or a placebo. Here the CDR3 reads CASSPQWGAGNTIYF. The CDR3 DNA sequence: TGTGCCAGCAGTCCCCAGTGGGGGGCTGGAAACACCATATATTTT.